This TCR beta chain was obtained from a study of graft-versus-host responses after intestinal transplantation. General study findings and limits: Within the allografts of patients who had graft-donor T cell macrochimerism, graft-versus-host to host-versus-graft clonal ratios were high. Researchers found GvH clones in recipient marrow, and some showed up first in ileum or blood.

The assay was immunoSEQ multiplex PCR, and TCRdb's table has in-frame clones only and misses some. This sample has over 20,000 clones, with 35% to 50% found just once. Upon completion of the reaction, proliferating CFSE-low responders, both CD3+CD4+ and CD3+CD8+, were sorted. Trimming pared 0 bases from V and 4 bases from J, leaving 15 bases between. The CDR3 sequence is 16 residues long. Germline V CDR1 and CDR2: MNHEY, SVGAGI. The sequence was obtained from a human patient who received an intestinal transplant. The source was alloreactive CD4+ T cells from a mixed lymphocyte reaction culture, collected before intestinal transplant. The subset denotes: CFSE-low proliferating T cells sorted from roughly six-day pre-transplant mixed lymphocyte reaction (GvH or HvG direction). The rearrangement joins TRBV6-5 to TRBJ1-2; possible D gene TRBD1, 6 bases. This chain's CDR3 is CASSYSAGVALYGYTF. The CDR3 bases are TGTGCCAGCAGTTACTCGGCAGGGGTTGCCCTCTATGGCTACACCTTC.